This entry describes one TCR beta chain. Its specificity is not known. Possible read error: a much larger clone is one base away. This record belongs to a study of response to subunit inactivated influenza vaccine. Overall study results and limits: The authors suggested that every seasonal influenza vaccination recruits few new T cells.

CDR1 is DFQATT, CDR2 SNEGSKA, per germline (reference sequence). The CDR3 totals 15 residues. Each CDR3 protein is one row after TCRdb ran MiXCR on the RT-PCR reads. The sample includes 600,000 to 850,000 distinct CDR3 sequences, around 13% of them seen just once. The source of this sequence is a man between 50 and 59 years old who received an inactivated influenza vaccine. The genes are TRBV20-1 and TRBJ2-1, with 9 bases identical to TRBD2. The material sequenced was PBMCs from blood, taken 14 to 15 days before vaccination. Written as DNA, the CDR3 is TGCAGTCTCAGGCTTGGCGGGAGGGATCACAATGAGCAGTCCTTC. This encodes CSLRLGGRDHNEQSF.